The clone carrying this T cell receptor (beta chain) was observed a few times. Germline lookup yields CDR1 LGHDT and CDR2 YNNKEL (reference sequence). This CDR3 contains 14 residues. V was trimmed by 4 bases and J by 3 bases, leaving 9 bases between them. The record originates from a study of T cells in Graves' hyperthyroidism and ophthalmopathy. Researchers amplified the TCR beta CDR3 regions from RNA transcripts. First-round RT-PCR targeting the TCR CDR3 was performed with the HTBI primer set. Using its own MiXCR run on the multiplex PCR reads, TCRdb lists one record per CDR3 protein. The sample lists about 250,000 distinct CDR3 sequences, approximately 25% occurring once.

Sequences were obtained from blood. The clonotype was recovered from a woman in her 40s with Graves' ophthalmopathy. The chain is built from TRBV3-1 and TRBJ2-2; the D is unclear. Written as DNA, the CDR3 is TGTGCCAGCAGCCCCAGGCCCTACACCGGGGAGCTGTTTTTT. Encoded protein: CASSPRPYTGELFF.